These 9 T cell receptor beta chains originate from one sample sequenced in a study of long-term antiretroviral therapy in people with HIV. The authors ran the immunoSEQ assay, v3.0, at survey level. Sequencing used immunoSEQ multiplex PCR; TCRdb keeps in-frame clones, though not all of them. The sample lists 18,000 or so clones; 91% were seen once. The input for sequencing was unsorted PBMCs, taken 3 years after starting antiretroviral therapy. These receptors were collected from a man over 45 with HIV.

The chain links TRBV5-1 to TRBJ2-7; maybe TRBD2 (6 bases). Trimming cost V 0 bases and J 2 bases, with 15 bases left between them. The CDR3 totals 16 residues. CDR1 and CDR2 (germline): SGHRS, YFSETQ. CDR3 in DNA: TGCGCCAGCAGCTTGGCCCCGGGAGCGGAGACCTACGAGCAGTACTTC. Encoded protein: CASSLAPGAETYEQYF.

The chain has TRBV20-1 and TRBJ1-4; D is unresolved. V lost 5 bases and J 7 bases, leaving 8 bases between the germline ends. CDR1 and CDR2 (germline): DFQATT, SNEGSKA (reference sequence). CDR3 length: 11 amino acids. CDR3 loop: CSAQRAEKLFF. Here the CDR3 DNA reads TGCAGTGCTCAACGAGCTGAAAAACTGTTTTTT.

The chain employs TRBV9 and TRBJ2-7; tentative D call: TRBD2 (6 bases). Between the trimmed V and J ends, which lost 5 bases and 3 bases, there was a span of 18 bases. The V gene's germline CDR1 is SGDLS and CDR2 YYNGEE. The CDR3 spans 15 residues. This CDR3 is CASRGSGGVDYEQYF. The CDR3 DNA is TGTGCCAGCAGGGGCTCCGGCGGGGTGGACTACGAGCAGTACTTC.

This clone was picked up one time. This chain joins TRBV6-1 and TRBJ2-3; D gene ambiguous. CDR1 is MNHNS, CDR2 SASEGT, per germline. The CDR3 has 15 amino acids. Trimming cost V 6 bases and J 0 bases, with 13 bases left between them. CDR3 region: CASRTEDGSTDTQYF. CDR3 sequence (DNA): TGTGCCAGCAGAACAGAGGACGGGAGCACAGATACGCAGTATTTT.

CDR3 sequence reads: CASRLRGADTQYF. The CDR3 nucleotides are TGTGCCAGCAGACTTCGGGGGGCTGATACGCAGTATTTT. This chain connects TRBV27 to TRBJ2-3, with D perhaps TRBD2 (7 bases). This CDR3 region has 13 residues. Per germline, CDR1 MNHEY and CDR2 SMNVEV (reference sequence). Deletions cut 6 bases from V and 6 bases from J, with 13 bases between.

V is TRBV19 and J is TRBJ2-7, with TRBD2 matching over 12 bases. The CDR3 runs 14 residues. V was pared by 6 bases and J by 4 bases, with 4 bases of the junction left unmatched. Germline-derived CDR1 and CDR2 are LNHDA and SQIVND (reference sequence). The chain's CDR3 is CASRPSGGAYEQYF. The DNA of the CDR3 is TGTGCCAGTAGACCTAGCGGGGGGGCTTACGAGCAGTACTTC.

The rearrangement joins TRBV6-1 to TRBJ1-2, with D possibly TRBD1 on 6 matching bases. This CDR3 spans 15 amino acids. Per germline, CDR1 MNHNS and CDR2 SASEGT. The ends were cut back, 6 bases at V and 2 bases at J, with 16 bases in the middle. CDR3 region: CASSKITTGNYGYTF. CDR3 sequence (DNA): TGTGCCAGCAGCAAGATCACAACAGGGAACTATGGCTACACCTTC.

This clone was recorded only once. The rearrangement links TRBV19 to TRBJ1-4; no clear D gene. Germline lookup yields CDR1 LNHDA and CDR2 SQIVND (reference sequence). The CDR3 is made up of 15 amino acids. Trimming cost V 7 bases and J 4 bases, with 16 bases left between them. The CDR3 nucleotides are TGTGCCAGTACCATACGGGGAGGGTATAATGAAAAACTGTTTTTT. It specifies CASTIRGGYNEKLFF.

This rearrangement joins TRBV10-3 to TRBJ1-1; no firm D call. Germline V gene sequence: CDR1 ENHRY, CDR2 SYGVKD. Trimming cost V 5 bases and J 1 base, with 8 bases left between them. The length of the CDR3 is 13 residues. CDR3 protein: CAISTQENTEAFF. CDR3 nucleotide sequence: TGTGCCATCAGTACACAAGAGAACACTGAAGCTTTCTTT.